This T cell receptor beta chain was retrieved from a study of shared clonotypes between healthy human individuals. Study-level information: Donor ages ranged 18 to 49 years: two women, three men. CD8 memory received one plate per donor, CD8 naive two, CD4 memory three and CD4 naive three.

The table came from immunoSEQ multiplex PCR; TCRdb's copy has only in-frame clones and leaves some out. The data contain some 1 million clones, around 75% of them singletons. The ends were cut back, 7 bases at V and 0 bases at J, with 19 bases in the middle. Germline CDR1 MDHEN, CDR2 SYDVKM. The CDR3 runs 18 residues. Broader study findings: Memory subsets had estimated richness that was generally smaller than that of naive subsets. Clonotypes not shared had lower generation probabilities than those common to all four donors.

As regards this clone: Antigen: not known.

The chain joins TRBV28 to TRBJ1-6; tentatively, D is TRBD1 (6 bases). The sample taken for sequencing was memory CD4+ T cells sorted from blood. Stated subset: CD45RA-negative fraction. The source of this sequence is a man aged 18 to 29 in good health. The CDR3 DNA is TGTGCCAGCACCTCCCGCGGACAGTTGAGCTCCTATAATTCACCCCTCCACTTT. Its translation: CASTSRGQLSSYNSPLHF.